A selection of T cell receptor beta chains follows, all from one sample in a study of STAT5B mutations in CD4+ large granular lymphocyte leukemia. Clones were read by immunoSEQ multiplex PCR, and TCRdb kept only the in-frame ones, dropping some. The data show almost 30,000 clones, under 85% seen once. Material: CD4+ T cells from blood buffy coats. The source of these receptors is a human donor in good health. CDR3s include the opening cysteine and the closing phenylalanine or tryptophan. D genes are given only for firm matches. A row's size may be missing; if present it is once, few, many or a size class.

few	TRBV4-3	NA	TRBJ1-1	TGCGCCAGCAGCCACGAACCTCAGGGTCCGAACACTGAAGCTTTCTTT	CASSHEPQGPNTEAFF
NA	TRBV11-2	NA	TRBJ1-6	TGTGCCAGCAGCTTTCAACCTCTCAGCTCCTATAATTCACCCCTCCACTTT	CASSFQPLSSYNSPLHF
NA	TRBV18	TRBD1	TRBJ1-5	TGTGCCAGCTCACCCCAGGGGGCGAGCAATCAGCCCCAGCATTTT	CASSPQGASNQPQHF
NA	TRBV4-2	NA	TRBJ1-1	TGTGCCAGCAGCCAAGACCCAGGTATGAACACTGAAGCTTTCTTT	CASSQDPGMNTEAFF
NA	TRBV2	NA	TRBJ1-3	TGTGCCAGCAGTGAACAGCAGTTAGCTGGAAACACCATATATTTT	CASSEQQLAGNTIYF
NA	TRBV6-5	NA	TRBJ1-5	TGTGCCAGCAGAAGGACGGAGGCTGTAGGGACCCAGCATTTT	CASRRTEAVGTQHF
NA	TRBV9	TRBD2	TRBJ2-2	TGTGCCAGCAGCATAGGCGGGGGGGGCCCCGCCGGGGAGCTGTTTTTT	CASSIGGGGPAGELFF
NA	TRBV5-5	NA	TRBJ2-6	TGTGCCAGCAGCTCGAGGTCTGGGGCCAACGTCCTGACTTTC	CASSSRSGANVLTF
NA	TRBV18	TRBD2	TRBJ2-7	TGTGCCAGCTCACCGGGGACTAGCGGGGGGCCTACGAGGGCGTACTTC	CASSPGTSGGPTRAYF
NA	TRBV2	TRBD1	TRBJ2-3	TGTGCCAGCGGGGACAGGGATCATAGCACAGATACGCAGTATTTT	CASGDRDHSTDTQYF
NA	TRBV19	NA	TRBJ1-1	TGTGCCAGTAGTATTCAAACAGGGCGATATGAAGCTTTCTTT	CASSIQTGRYEAFF
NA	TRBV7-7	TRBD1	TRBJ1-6	TGTGCTAGCAGCAACCGACAGGGGCCGAATTCACCCCTCCACTTT	CASSNRQGPNSPLHF
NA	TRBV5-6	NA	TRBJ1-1	TGTGCCAGCAGCTTGGAATGGCAGTCGAACACTGAAGCTTTCTTT	CASSLEWQSNTEAFF
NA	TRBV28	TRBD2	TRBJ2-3	TGTGCCAGCAGTCCGTCGGGACTAGCGGGCGCAGATACGCAGTATTTT	CASSPSGLAGADTQYF
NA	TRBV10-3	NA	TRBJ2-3	TGTGCCATCAGTGAGTCCTCTTACTACGTGGACGCAAGCACAGATACGCAGTATTTT	CAISESSYYVDASTDTQYF
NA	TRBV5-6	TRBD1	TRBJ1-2	TGTGCCAGCAGCTTGGAACAGGGGGCGCGAGGCTACACCTTC	CASSLEQGARGYTF
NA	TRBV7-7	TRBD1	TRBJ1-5	TGTGCCAGCAGCTTAGACCTCGTCGGGGACAGGGCCCTAGGGTGCAATCAGCCCCAGCATTTT	CASSLDLVGDRALGCNQPQHF
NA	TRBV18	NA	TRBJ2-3	TGTGCCAGCTCGCTAAATAGGGTGGGACAACCGGAGGCAGATACGCAGTATTTT	CASSLNRVGQPEADTQYF
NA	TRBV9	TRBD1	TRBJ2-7	TGTGCCAGCAGCGTAGGACAGGGGGCGACCTACGAGCAGTACTTC	CASSVGQGATYEQYF
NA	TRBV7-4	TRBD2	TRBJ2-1	TGTGCCAGCAGCCCCCAATTAGCGGGGAATGAGCAGTTCTTC	CASSPQLAGNEQFF
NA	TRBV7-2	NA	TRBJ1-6	TGTGCCAGCAACCTACAGAAAAATTCACCCCTCCACTTT	CASNLQKNSPLHF
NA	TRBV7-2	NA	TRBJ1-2	TGTGCCAGCAGCTTAGCCAGTTACTATGGCTACGCCTTC	CASSLASYYGYAF
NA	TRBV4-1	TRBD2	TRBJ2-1	TGCGCCAGCAGTTTAAAGGAGGCGGGGGGATACAATGAGCAGTTCTTC	CASSLKEAGGYNEQFF
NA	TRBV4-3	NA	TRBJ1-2	TGCGCCAGCAGCTCGACACAGGGAACCGAGGGCTACACCTTC	CASSSTQGTEGYTF
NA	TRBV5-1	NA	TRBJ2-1	TGCGCCAGCAGCCTAAGACAGGGAGGGGACAATGAGCAGTTCTTC	CASSLRQGGDNEQFF
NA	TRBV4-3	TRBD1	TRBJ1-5	TGCGCCAGCAGCCAAGGACAGGGAGGCCAGCCCCAGCATTTT	CASSQGQGGQPQHF
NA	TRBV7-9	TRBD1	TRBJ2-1	TGTGCCAGCAGCCCGGGACAGGGGGAGAGGGAGCAGTTCTTC	CASSPGQGEREQFF
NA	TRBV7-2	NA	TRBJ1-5	TGTGCCAGCAGCTTAGACCTGGGCGCGGGGCAGCCCCAGCATTTT	CASSLDLGAGQPQHF
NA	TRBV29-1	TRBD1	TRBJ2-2	TGCAGCGTCGCGAGACAGGGAAGGGCCGGGGAGCTGTTTTTT	CSVARQGRAGELFF
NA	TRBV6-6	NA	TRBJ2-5	TGTGCCAGCAGTCCTACCCAAGAGACCCAGTACTTC	CASSPTQETQYF
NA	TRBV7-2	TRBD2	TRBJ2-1	TGTGCCAGCAGCTTATTTGCGGGAGTAGACAATGAGCAGTTCTTC	CASSLFAGVDNEQFF
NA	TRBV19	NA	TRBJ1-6	TGTGCCAGTAGCTCAAGAGGTGAGGTGTACAGGGCTAATTCACCCCTCCACTTT	CASSSRGEVYRANSPLHF
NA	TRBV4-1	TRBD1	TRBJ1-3	TGCGCCAGCAGCCAAGGTGGACTAGTGTTGACAGGGCCTGGAAACACCATATATTTT	CASSQGGLVLTGPGNTIYF
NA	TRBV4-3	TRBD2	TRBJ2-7	TGCGCCAGCAGCCAAGATCGCGGCGGGGGGCACGGACTAAACTACGAGCAGTACTTC	CASSQDRGGGHGLNYEQYF
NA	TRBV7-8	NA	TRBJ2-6	TGTGCCAGCAGCCTTAGCCGGTTCTCTGGGGCCAACGTCCTGACTTTC	CASSLSRFSGANVLTF
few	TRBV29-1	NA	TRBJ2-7	TGCAGCGTTTTACCCCCCGGGAGTAACTACGAGCAGTACTTC	CSVLPPGSNYEQYF
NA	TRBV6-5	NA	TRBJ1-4	TGTGCCAGCAGTTACTACAGGCAGTTTAATGAAAAACTGTTTTTT	CASSYYRQFNEKLFF
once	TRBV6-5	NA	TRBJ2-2	TGTGCCAGCAGTTACTCGAGACAGCAGAACACCGGGGAGCTGTTTTTT	CASSYSRQQNTGELFF
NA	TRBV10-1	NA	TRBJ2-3	TGCGCCAGCAGCCGGACCACAGATACGCAGTATTTT	CASSRTTDTQYF
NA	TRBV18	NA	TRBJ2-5	TGTGCCAGCTCACCATACCAAGAGACCCAGTACTTC	CASSPYQETQYF
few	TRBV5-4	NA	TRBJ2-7	TGTGCCAGCAGCTTGAAGACAGACTCCTACGAGCAGTACTTC	CASSLKTDSYEQYF
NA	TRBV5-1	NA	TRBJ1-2	TGCGCCAGCAGCCCCCATCAGGGCGAGATGCGTGGCTACACCTTC	CASSPHQGEMRGYTF
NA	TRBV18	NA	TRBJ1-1	TGTGCCAGCTCACCGAGCGGAGGTCACACTGAAGCTTTCTTT	CASSPSGGHTEAFF
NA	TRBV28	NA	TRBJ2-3	TGTGCCAGCAGTTTATATCAAAGCACAGATACGCAGTATTTT	CASSLYQSTDTQYF
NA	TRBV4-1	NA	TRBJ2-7	TGCGCCAGCAGCCAAGTGGACACCTACGAGCAGTACTTC	CASSQVDTYEQYF
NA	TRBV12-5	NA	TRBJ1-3	TGTGCTAGTGGTTTGGCGCCGCCCAGCTCTGGAAACACCATATATTTT	CASGLAPPSSGNTIYF
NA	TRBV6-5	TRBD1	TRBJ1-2	TGTGCCAGCAGTCGGGTCCAACAGGGGGCGGGGGGCTACACCTTC	CASSRVQQGAGGYTF
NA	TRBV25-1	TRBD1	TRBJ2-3	TGTGCCAGCAGTGCCGGGACAGGGGGCTTGGATACGCAGTATTTT	CASSAGTGGLDTQYF